The 7 T cell receptor beta chains in this list originate from one sample, sequenced in a study of sequential checkpoint blockade in melanoma (dated by TCRdb to about 2019). What the treatment or condition label conveys for this sample: randomized to nivolumab then ipilimumab (arm A) or the reverse (arm B). The receptor library was made with the immunoSEQ multiplex PCR assay. Imported from immuneACCESS, the table was reduced by TCRdb to in-frame sequences with V and J called. These copies leave out some clones; in studies compared against another copy, an unresolved V gene accounts for under half, and the cause of the remainder is not known. This sample has approximately 9,300 clones in its table, and more than 70% of those were observed once. Approximately 13% of the sample is taken by the ten largest. The starting material was CD8+ T cells sorted from blood (inferred from file names), obtained from a patient given nivolumab and ipilimumab in sequence. These receptors came from a human donor with melanoma.

V is TRBV6-5 and J is TRBJ2-1, with D maybe TRBD1 (6 bases). Deletions cut 2 bases from V and 6 bases from J, with 11 bases between. The CDR3 runs 14 residues. CDR1 is MNHEY, CDR2 SVGAGI, per germline. The CDR3 DNA is TGTGCCAGCAGTTACAAGACAGGTCTCAATGAGCAGTTCTTC. Protein sequence: CASSYKTGLNEQFF.

The rearrangement links TRBV2 to TRBJ1-2; D possibly corresponds to TRBD1 (5 bases). This CDR3 is built from 12 residues. From germline, CDR1 is SNHLY and CDR2 FYNNEI. Trimming stripped 4 bases from V and 8 bases from J, with 11 bases between. CDR3 residues: CASSGGESGYTF. CDR3 coding DNA: TGTGCCAGCAGTGGGGGGGAGAGCGGCTACACCTTC. The variable domain in full, with the rest retrieved from reference TRBV2 and TRBJ1-2, is EPEVTQTPSHQVTQMGQEVILRCVPISNHLYFYWYRQILGQKVEFLVSFYNNEISEKSEIFDDQFSVERPDGSNFTLKIRSTKLEDSAMYFCASSGGESGYTFGSGTRLTVV.

The genes are TRBV7-9 and TRBJ2-1; 11 bases align to TRBD2. Trimming at V came to 5 bases and at J to 5 bases, leaving 8 bases not matched to a gene. CDR1 is SEHNR and CDR2 is FQNEAQ in the germline V gene (reference sequence). The CDR3 sequence is 16 residues long. This CDR3 is CASSPPSGRLHNEQFF. As DNA, the CDR3 is TGTGCCAGCAGCCCCCCTAGCGGGAGGCTCCACAATGAGCAGTTCTTC.

The CDR3 protein is CSVDPDRVSYNEQFF. As DNA, the CDR3 is TGCAGCGTTGACCCGGACAGGGTTTCCTACAATGAGCAGTTCTTC. This chain joins TRBV29-1 and TRBJ2-1; 8 bases line up with TRBD1. Germline assignment: CDR1 SQVTM and CDR2 ANQGSEA. V lost 3 bases to trimming and J lost 1 base; unmatched junction nucleotides: 5. The CDR3 is 15 residues long.

The gene calls are TRBV7-9 and TRBJ2-5, with D possibly TRBD1 on 6 matching bases. Trimming took off 5 bases at V and 4 bases at J, with 17 bases between the two ends. Germline assignment: CDR1 SEHNR and CDR2 FQNEAQ (reference sequence). The CDR3 is 15 amino acids. The CDR3 coding sequence is TGTGCCAGCAGCCCCCAGGGGACCGCCCCAGAGACCCAGTACTTC. It specifies CASSPQGTAPETQYF.

V and J are TRBV6-5 and TRBJ2-7, with TRBD1 matching over 9 bases. The V gene's germline CDR1 is MNHEY and CDR2 SVGAGI. The V and J ends lost 0 bases and 0 bases, in that order; junction bases with no gene match: 0. The CDR3 sequence is 15 residues long. CDR3: CASSYSTGGSYEQYF. Here the CDR3 DNA reads TGTGCCAGCAGTTACTCGACAGGGGGCTCCTACGAGCAGTACTTC.

CDR3 region: CASSQSTGGEQYV. CDR3 in DNA: TGTGCCAGCAGCCAATCGACAGGAGGCGAGCAGTACGTC. This chain joins TRBV11-2 and TRBJ2-7; a weak D match, TRBD1 (6 bases). Germline V lookup: CDR1 SGHAT, CDR2 FQNNGV. The CDR3 length is 13 residues. Trimming left V 5 bases short and J 6 bases short, with 14 bases between.